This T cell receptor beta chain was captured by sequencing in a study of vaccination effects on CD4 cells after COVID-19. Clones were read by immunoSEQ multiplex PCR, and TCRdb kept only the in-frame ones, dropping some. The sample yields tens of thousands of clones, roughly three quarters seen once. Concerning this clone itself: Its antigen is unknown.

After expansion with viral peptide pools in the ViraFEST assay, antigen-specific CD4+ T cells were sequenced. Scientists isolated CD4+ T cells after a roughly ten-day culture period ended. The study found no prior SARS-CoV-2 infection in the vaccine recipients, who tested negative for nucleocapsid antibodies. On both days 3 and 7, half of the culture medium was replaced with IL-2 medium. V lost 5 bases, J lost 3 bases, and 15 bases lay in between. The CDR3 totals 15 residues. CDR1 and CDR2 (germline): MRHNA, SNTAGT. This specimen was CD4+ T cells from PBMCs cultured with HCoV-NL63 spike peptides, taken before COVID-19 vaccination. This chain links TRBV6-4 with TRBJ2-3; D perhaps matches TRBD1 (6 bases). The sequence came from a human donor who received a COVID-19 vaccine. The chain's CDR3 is CASSQQGTGTDTQYF. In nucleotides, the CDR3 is TGTGCCAGCAGTCAACAGGGTACGGGGACAGATACGCAGTATTTT.